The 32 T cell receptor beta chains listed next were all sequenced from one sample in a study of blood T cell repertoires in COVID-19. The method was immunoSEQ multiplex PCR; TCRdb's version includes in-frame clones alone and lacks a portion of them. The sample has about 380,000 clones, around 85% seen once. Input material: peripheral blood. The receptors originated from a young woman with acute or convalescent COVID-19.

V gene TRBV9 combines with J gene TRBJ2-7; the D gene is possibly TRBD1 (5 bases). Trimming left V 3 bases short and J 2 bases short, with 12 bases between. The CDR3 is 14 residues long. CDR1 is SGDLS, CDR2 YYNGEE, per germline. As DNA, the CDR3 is TGTGCCAGCAGCGAGGGGATAAATGCCTACGAGCAGTACTTC. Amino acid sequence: CASSEGINAYEQYF.

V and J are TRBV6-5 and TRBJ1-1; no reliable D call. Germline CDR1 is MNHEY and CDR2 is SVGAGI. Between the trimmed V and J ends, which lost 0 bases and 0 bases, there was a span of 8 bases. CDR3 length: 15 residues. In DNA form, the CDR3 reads TGTGCCAGCAGTTACTCTCGCAGTCTGAACACTGAAGCTTTCTTT. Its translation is CASSYSRSLNTEAFF.

CDR3: CASSGQAGGYTF. The CDR3 bases are TGTGCCAGCAGTGGACAGGCAGGAGGCTACACCTTC. The J gene is TRBJ1-2, the V gene TRBV6-4; a weak D match, TRBD1 (6 bases). CDR3 length: 12 amino acids. Germline loops: CDR1 MRHNA, CDR2 SNTAGT. V lost 4 bases to trimming and J lost 8 bases, with 11 bases between them.

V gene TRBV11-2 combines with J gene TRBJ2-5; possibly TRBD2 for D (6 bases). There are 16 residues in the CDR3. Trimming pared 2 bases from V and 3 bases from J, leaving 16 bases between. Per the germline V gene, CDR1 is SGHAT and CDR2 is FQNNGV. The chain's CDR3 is CASSLPRTGEEETQYF. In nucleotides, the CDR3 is TGTGCCAGCAGCTTACCTCGGACGGGAGAGGAAGAGACCCAGTACTTC.

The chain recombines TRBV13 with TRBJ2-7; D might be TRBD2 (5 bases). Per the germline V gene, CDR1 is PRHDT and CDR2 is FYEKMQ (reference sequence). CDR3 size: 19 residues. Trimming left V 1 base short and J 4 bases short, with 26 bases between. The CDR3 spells CASSLDDGIVRENGYEQYF. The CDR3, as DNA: TGTGCCAGCAGCTTAGATGACGGGATAGTTCGAGAAAATGGATACGAGCAGTACTTC. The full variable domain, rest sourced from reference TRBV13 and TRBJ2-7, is AAGVIQSPRHLIKEKRETATLKCYPIPRHDTVYWYQQGPGQDPQFLISFYEKMQSDKGSIPDRFSAQQFSDYHSELNMSSLELGDSALYFCASSLDDGIVRENGYEQYFGPGTRLTVT.

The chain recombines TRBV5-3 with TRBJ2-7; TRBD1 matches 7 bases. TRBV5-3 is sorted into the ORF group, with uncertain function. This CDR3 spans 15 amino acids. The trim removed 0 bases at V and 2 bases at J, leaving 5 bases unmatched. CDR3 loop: CARSLGTGLTYEQYF. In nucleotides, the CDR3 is TGTGCCAGAAGCTTGGGGACAGGACTGACCTACGAGCAGTACTTC.

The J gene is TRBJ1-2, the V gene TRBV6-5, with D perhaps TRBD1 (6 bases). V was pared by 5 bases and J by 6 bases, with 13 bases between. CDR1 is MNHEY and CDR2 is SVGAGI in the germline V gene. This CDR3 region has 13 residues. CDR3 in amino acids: CASSLTGRNGYTF. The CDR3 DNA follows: TGTGCCAGCAGTCTGACAGGACGGAATGGCTACACCTTC.

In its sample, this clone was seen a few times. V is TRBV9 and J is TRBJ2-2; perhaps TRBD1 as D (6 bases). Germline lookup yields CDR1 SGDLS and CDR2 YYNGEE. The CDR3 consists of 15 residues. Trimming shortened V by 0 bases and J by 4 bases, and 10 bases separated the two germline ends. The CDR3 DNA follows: TGTGCCAGCAGCGTAGTGGGGGCGCCCACCGGGGAGCTGTTTTTT. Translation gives CASSVVGAPTGELFF. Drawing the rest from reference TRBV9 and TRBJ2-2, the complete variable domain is DSGVTQTPKHLITATGQRVTLRCSPRSGDLSVYWYQQSLDQGLQFLIQYYNGEERAKGNILERFSAQQFPDLHSELNLSSLELGDSALYFCASSVVGAPTGELFFGEGSRLTVL.

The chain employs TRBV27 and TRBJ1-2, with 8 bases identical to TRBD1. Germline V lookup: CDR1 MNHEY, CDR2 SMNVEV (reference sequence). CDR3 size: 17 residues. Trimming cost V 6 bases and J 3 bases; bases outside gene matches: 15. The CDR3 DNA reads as TGTGCCAGCAGCCTGGGACAGGCGGAGATGGGAGACTATGGCTACACCTTC. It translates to CASSLGQAEMGDYGYTF.

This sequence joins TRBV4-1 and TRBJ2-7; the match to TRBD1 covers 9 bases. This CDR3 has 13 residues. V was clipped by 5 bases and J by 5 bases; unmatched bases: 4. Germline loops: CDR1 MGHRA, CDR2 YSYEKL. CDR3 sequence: CASSLRTGDEQYF. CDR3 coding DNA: TGCGCCAGCAGCTTGCGGACAGGGGACGAGCAGTACTTC.

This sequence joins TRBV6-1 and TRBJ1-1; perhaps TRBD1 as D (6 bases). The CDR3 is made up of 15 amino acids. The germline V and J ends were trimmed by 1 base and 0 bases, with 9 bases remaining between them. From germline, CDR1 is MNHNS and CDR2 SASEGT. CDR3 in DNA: TGTGCCAGCAGTGAAGGTGGGACACTGAACACTGAAGCTTTCTTT. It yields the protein CASSEGGTLNTEAFF.

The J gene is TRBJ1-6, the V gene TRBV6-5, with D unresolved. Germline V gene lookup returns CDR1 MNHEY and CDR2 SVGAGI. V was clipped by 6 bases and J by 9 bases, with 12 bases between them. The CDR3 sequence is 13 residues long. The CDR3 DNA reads TGTGCCAGCAGACAGATTGGAGGTTCACCCCTCCACTTT. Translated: CASRQIGGSPLHF.

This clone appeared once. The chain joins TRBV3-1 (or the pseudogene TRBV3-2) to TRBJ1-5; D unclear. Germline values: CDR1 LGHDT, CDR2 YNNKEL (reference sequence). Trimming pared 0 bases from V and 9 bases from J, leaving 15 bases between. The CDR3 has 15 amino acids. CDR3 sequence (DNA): TGTGCCAGCAGCCAAGATTTACGGGGTTCTGGGCCCCAGCATTTT. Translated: CASSQDLRGSGPQHF.

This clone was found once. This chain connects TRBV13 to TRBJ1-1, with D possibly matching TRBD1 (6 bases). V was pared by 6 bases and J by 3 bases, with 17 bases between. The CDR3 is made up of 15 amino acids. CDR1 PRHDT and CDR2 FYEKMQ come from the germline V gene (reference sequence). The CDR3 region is CASSTQERTDTEAFF. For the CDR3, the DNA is TGTGCCAGCAGTACCCAGGAGCGGACAGACACTGAAGCTTTCTTT.

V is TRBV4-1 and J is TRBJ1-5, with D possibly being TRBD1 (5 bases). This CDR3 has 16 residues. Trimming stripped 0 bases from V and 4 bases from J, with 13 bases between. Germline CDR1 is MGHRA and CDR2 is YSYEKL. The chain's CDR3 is CASSQEGVVRNQPQHF. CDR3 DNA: TGCGCCAGCAGCCAAGAAGGGGTTGTTAGGAATCAGCCCCAGCATTTT.

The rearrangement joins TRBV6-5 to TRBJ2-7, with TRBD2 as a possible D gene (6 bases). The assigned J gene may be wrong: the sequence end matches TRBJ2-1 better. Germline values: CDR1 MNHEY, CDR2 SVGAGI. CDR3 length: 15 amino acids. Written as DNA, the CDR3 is TGTGCCAGCAGACCACCGGGACTGGTGTACAATGAGCAGTTCTTC. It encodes CASRPPGLVYNEQFF.

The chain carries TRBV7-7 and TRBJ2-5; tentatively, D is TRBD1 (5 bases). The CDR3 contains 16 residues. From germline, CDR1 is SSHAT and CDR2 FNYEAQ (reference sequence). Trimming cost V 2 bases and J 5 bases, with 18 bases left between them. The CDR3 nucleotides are TGTGCCAGCAGCTTAACCGCCGACGCCCCAGGGGAGACCCAGTACTTC. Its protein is CASSLTADAPGETQYF. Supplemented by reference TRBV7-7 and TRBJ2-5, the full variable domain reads GAGVSQSPRYKVTKRGQDVTLRCDPISSHATLYWYQQALGQGPEFLTYFNYEAQPDKSGLPSDRFSAERPEGSISTLTIQRTEQRDSAMYRCASSLTADAPGETQYFGPGTRLLVL.

CDR3 residues: CASAEKLFNYGYTF. Here the CDR3 DNA reads TGTGCCAGCGCGGAAAAATTATTTAACTATGGCTACACCTTC. The chain combines TRBV2 with TRBJ1-2; D gene ambiguous. The CDR3 spans 14 residues. The germline V gene has CDR1 SNHLY and CDR2 FYNNEI. V was cut by 8 bases and J by 1 base, with 14 bases left in between.

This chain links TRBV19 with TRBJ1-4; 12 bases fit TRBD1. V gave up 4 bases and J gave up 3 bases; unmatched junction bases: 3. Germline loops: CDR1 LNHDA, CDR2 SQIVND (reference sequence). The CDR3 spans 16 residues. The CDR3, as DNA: TGTGCCAGTAGTAGGGACAGGGGGCGACCTAATGAAAAACTGTTTTTT. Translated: CASSRDRGRPNEKLFF.

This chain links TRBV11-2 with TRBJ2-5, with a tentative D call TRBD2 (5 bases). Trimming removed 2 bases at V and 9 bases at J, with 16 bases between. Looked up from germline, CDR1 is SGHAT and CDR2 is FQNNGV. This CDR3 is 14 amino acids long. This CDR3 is CASSLYAGAGAQYF. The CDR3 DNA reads TGTGCCAGCAGCTTATACGCCGGAGCCGGGGCCCAGTACTTC. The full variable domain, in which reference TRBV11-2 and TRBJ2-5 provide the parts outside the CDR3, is EAGVAQSPRYKIIEKRQSVAFWCNPISGHATLYWYQQILGQGPKLLIQFQNNGVVDDSQLPKDRFSAERLKGVDSTLKIQPAKLEDSAVYLCASSLYAGAGAQYFGPGTRLLVL.

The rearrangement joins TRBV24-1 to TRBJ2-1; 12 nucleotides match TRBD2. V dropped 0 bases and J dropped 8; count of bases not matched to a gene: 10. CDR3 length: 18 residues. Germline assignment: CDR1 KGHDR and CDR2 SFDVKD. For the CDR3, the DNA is TGTGCCACCAGTGATTTGGCCCTAGCGGGGGGGGTGGAGGATGAGCAGTTCTTC. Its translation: CATSDLALAGGVEDEQFF.

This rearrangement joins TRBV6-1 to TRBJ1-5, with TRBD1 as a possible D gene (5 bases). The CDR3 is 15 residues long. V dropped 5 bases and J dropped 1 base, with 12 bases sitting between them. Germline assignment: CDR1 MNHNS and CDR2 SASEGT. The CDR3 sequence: CASSRGEGSNQPQHF. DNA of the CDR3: TGTGCCAGCAGTCGCGGGGAGGGGAGCAATCAGCCCCAGCATTTT.

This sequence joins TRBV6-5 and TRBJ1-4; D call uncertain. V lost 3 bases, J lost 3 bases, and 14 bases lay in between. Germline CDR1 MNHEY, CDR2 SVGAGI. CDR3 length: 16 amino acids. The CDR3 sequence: CASSYFQEFPNEKLFF. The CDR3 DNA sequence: TGTGCCAGCAGTTATTTCCAAGAGTTTCCTAATGAAAAACTGTTTTTT.

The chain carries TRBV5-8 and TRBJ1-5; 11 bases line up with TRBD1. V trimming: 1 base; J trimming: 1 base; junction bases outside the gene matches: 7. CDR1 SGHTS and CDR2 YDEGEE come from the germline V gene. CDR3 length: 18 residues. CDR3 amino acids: CASSLMDRGLWSNQPQHF. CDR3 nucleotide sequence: TGTGCCAGCAGCTTGATGGACAGGGGGCTGTGGAGCAATCAGCCCCAGCATTTT.

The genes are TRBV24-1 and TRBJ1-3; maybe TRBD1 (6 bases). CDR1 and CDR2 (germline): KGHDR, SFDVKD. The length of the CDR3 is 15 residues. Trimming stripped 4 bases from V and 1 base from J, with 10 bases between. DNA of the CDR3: TGTGCCACCAGTGACCAGGGGAGATCTGGAAACACCATATATTTT. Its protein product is CATSDQGRSGNTIYF.

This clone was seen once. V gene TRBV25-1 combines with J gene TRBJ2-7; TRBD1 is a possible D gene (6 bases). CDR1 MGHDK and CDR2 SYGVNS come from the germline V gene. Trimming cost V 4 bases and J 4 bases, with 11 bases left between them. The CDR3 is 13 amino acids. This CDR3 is CASSVDSRYEQYF. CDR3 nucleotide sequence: TGTGCCAGCAGTGTGGACAGCAGATACGAGCAGTACTTC.

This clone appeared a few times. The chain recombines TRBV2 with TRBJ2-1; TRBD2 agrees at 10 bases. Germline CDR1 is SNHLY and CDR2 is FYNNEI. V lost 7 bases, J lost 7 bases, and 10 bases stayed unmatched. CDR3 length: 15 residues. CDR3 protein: CASTPRASGSNEQFF. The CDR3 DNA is TGTGCCAGCACTCCAAGGGCTAGCGGGAGTAATGAGCAGTTCTTC. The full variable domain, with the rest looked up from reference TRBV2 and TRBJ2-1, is EPEVTQTPSHQVTQMGQEVILRCVPISNHLYFYWYRQILGQKVEFLVSFYNNEISEKSEIFDDQFSVERPDGSNFTLKIRSTKLEDSAMYFCASTPRASGSNEQFFGPGTRLTVL.

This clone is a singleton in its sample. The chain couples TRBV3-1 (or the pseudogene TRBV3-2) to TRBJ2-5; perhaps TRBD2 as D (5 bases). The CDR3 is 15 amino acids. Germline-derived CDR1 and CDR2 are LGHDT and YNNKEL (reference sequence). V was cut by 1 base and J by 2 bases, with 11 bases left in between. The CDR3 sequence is CASSQGLQPQETQYF. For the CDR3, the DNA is TGTGCCAGCAGCCAAGGACTACAGCCTCAAGAGACCCAGTACTTC.

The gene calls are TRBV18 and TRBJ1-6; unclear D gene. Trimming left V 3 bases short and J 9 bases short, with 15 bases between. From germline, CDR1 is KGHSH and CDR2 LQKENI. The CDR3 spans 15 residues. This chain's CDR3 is CASSPITPDASPLHF. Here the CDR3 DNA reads TGTGCCAGCTCACCGATCACCCCAGATGCTTCACCCCTCCACTTT.

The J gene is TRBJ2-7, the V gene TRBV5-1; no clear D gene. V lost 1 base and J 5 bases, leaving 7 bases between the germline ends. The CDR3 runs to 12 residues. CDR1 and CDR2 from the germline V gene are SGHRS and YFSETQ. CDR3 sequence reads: CASSLIDNEQYF. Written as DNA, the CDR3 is TGCGCCAGCAGCTTGATCGACAACGAGCAGTACTTC.

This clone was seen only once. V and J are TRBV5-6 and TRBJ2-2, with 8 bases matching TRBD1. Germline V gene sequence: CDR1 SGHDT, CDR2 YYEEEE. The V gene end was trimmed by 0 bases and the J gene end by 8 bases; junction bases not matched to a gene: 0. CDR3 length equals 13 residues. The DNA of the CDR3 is TGTGCCAGCAGCTTGGGGGACAGGGGGGAGCTGTTTTTT. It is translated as CASSLGDRGELFF.

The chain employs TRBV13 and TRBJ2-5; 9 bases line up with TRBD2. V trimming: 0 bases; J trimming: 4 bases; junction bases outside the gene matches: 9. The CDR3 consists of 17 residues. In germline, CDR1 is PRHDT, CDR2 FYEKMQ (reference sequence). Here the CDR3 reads CASSLGPLTSGSETQYF. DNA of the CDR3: TGTGCCAGCAGCTTAGGCCCGCTAACTAGCGGGTCAGAGACCCAGTACTTC.